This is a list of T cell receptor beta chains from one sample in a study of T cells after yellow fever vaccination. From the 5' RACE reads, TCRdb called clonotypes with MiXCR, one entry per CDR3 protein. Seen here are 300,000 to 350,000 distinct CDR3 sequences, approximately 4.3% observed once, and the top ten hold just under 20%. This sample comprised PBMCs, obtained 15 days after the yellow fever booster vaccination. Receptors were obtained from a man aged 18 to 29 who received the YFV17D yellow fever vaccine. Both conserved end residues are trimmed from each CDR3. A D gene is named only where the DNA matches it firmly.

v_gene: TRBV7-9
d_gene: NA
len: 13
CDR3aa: ASSLSGQELDTQY

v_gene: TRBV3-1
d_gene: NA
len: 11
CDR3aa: ASRLHGSYEQY

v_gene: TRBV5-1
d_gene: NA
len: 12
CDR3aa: ASSLAVGQETQY

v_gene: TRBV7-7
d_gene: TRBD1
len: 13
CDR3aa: ASSPGTGPQETQY

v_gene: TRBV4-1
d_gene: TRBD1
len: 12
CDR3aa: ASSPRTGGNEQY

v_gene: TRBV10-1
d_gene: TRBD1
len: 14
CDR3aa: ASSDGMGTGYQPQH

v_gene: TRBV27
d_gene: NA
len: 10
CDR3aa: ASSLGEGTQY

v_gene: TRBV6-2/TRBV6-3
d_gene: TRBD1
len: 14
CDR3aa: ASSVGGPSSYNEQF

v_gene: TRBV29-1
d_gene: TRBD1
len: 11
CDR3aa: SAGQGQSQPQH

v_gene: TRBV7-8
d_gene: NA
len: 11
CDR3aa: ASSDYKNTEAF

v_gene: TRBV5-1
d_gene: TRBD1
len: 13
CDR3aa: ASSPTGGRNTEAF

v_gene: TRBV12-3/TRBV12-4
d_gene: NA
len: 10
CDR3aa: ASTSLSGELF

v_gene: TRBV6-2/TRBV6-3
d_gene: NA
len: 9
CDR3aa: ASSWSRDKF

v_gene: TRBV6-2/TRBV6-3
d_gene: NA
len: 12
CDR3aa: ASSYFFGSTEAF

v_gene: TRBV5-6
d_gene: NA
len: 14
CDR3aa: ASGPGGGTSGNTIY

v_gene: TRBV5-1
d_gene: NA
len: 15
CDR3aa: ASSLATRHSGANVLT

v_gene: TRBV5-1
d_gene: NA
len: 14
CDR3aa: ASSLQQGGSYNEQF

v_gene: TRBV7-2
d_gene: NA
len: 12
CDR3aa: ASSLAWTATEAF

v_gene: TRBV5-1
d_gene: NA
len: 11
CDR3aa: ASSLQDGAEAF

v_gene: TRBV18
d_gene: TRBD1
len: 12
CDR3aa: ASSNRGPPYEQY